These 22 T cell receptor beta chains originate from one sample sequenced in a study of vaccination and CD4 T cells after COVID-19. Antigens for these TCRs are unknown. Once obtained from cultured CD4+ T cells, the DNA was sequenced using the Oncomine TCR Beta short-read assay. TCRdb reanalysed the PCR reads using MiXCR and keeps one entry per CDR3 protein. Of approximately 27,000 distinct CDR3 sequences detected, roughly a third appear once; the ten largest clones hold 3% to 3.5%. This sample's time point: late sampling 161 to 241 days after vaccination in three convalescent patients. As to treatment: roughly 11-day PBMC culture with coronavirus spike peptide pools or control peptides (ViraFEST assay). The specimen was CD4+ T cells from blood, cultured in vitro, collected about 7 months after SARS-CoV-2 vaccination. These TCRs come from a human donor who had recovered from COVID-19.

V and J are TRBV5-1 and TRBJ2-7; D might be TRBD2 (6 bases). In germline, CDR1 is SGHRS, CDR2 YFSETQ. CDR3 length: 17 residues. Trimming took off 0 bases at V and 3 bases at J, with 19 bases between the two ends. The CDR3 nucleotides read TGCGCCAGCAGCTTGGACGATCCCCTCGGAGGGATCTACGAGCAGTACTTC. Its translation is CASSLDDPLGGIYEQYF.

The rearrangement uses TRBV7-2 and TRBJ1-5, with TRBD1 identical over 9 bases. Germline CDR1 SGHTA, CDR2 FQGNSA. Trimming removed 4 bases from V and 3 bases from J; junction bases left unmatched: 4. The CDR3 totals 15 residues. The CDR3: CASSSGQGLNQPQHF. The CDR3 region has the DNA TGTGCCAGCAGCTCGGGACAGGGCCTCAATCAGCCCCAGCATTTT. The whole variable domain, remainder taken from reference TRBV7-2 and TRBJ1-5, is GAGVSQSPSNKVTEKGKDVELRCDPISGHTALYWYRQSLGQGLEFLIYFQGNSAPDKSGLPSDRFSAERTGGSVSTLTIQRTQQEDSAVYLCASSSGQGLNQPQHFGDGTRLSIL.

This clonotype was picked up a small number of times. This chain joins TRBV20-1 and TRBJ1-6; TRBD1 matches at 8 bases. In germline, CDR1 is DFQATT, CDR2 SNEGSKA (reference sequence). Unmatched junction bases numbered 5, after V lost 3 bases and J lost 7 bases. The CDR3 spans 14 residues. CDR3 sequence: CSASGTGHNSPLHF. CDR3 sequence (DNA): TGCAGTGCTAGTGGGACAGGACACAATTCACCCCTCCACTTT.

This clonotype turned up a few times. The V gene is TRBV28, the J gene TRBJ1-5; no clear D. This CDR3 contains 14 residues. V was trimmed by 1 base and J by 6 bases, leaving 10 bases between them. The germline gives CDR1 MDHEN, CDR2 SYDVKM. In DNA form, the CDR3 reads TGTGCCAGCAGTTTATTAATGGGATTTCAGCCCCAGCATTTT. Its translation is CASSLLMGFQPQHF.

This clonotype was counted a few times. The chain employs TRBV27 and TRBJ2-7; D gene ambiguous. Germline loops: CDR1 MNHEY, CDR2 SMNVEV (reference sequence). The V gene lost 8 bases and the J gene lost 1 base, with 12 bases spanning the gap. CDR3 size: 13 residues. CDR3 nucleotides: TGTGCCAGCCGCACATTCAGATCCTACGAGCAGTACTTC. It specifies CASRTFRSYEQYF.

This clonotype was observed a few times. The V gene is TRBV24-1, the J gene TRBJ2-3; 7 nucleotides match TRBD2. V lost 4 bases to trimming and J lost 7 bases; unmatched junction nucleotides: 10. Germline CDR1 reads KGHDR; CDR2 reads SFDVKD. The CDR3 spans 15 residues. CDR3 in DNA: TGTGCCACCAGTGACCCCGGGACCAGCGGGAATACGCAGTATTTT. Translating gives CATSDPGTSGNTQYF.

A few counts support this clonotype. The V gene is TRBV20-1, the J gene TRBJ2-3, with 8 positions matching TRBD1. This CDR3 spans 15 amino acids. Trimming removed 4 bases from V and 0 bases from J; junction bases left unmatched: 6. Germline V gene lookup returns CDR1 DFQATT and CDR2 SNEGSKA (reference sequence). The CDR3 region is CSANRDRRSTDTQYF. CDR3 sequence (DNA): TGCAGTGCTAACCGGGACAGGAGAAGCACAGATACGCAGTATTTT.

V is TRBV6-1 and J is TRBJ2-3; 9 bases align to TRBD2. The junction had 8 bases not matched to a gene; V was cut back by 9 bases and J by 1 base. This CDR3 has 15 amino acids. Germline V gene lookup returns CDR1 MNHNS and CDR2 SASEGT. CDR3: CASSGRGVGTDTQYF. CDR3 nucleotides: TGTGCCAGTAGCGGGAGAGGGGTTGGCACAGATACGCAGTATTTT.

This chain links TRBV2 with TRBJ2-1; unclear D gene. Trimming removed 3 bases from V and 5 bases from J, with 5 bases in between. This CDR3 spans 12 amino acids. Germline CDR1 is SNHLY and CDR2 is FYNNEI. The CDR3 reads CASSEWDNEQFF. CDR3 bases: TGTGCCAGCAGTGAGTGGGACAATGAGCAGTTCTTC.

This clonotype came up a few times. The V and J genes are TRBV6-1 and TRBJ2-2; D may be TRBD1 (5 bases). This CDR3 spans 13 amino acids. Looked up from germline, CDR1 is MNHNS and CDR2 is SASEGT. The CDR3 protein is CGTGTANTGELFF. The DNA for the CDR3 is TGTGGAACAGGAACGGCGAACACCGGGGAGCTGTTTTTT.

The rearrangement uses TRBV7-2 and TRBJ1-5; D is perhaps TRBD1 (6 bases). The CDR3 consists of 14 residues. Trimming took off 4 bases at V and 3 bases at J, with 10 bases between the two ends. Germline V gene sequence: CDR1 SGHTA, CDR2 FQGNSA. The CDR3 DNA sequence: TGTGCCAGCAGCTATACAGGGCTCAATCAGCCCCAGCATTTT. It translates to CASSYTGLNQPQHF.

The V gene is TRBV7-3, the J gene TRBJ2-1; tentative D call: TRBD2 (7 bases). The CDR3 is 16 residues long. Between the trimmed V and J ends, which lost 4 bases and 8 bases, there was a span of 21 bases. The V gene's germline CDR1 is SGHTA and CDR2 FQGTGA. The CDR3 loop reads CASSSRKQGGADEQFF. The CDR3 coding sequence is TGTGCCAGCAGCTCCCGTAAACAGGGAGGGGCCGATGAGCAGTTCTTC.

This clonotype appeared a few times. This chain links TRBV2 with TRBJ1-2, with 9 bases lining up with TRBD1. The CDR3 is 17 residues long. CDR1 SNHLY and CDR2 FYNNEI come from the germline V gene. The J segment lost 7 bases and the V segment lost 7 bases, leaving 19 bases of the junction unmatched. CDR3 DNA: TGTGCCAGCACCTTGGACAGGGGTAGCCGTGCGTGGTCTGGCTACACCTTC. Its translation: CASTLDRGSRAWSGYTF. Drawing the rest from reference TRBV2 and TRBJ1-2, the complete variable domain is EPEVTQTPSHQVTQMGQEVILRCVPISNHLYFYWYRQILGQKVEFLVSFYNNEISEKSEIFDDQFSVERPDGSNFTLKIRSTKLEDSAMYFCASTLDRGSRAWSGYTFGSGTRLTVV.

This clonotype appeared a few times. The genes are TRBV12-2 and TRBJ1-2; the table gives TRBD1 as D, unverified against the DNA. TRBV12-2 is marked as a pseudogene. This CDR3 region has 16 residues. The CDR3 DNA reads TGTGCAAGTCGCTTGAGGATCGATGCCCCCCCCTATGGCTACACCTTC. Amino acids: CASRLRIDAPPYGYTF.

This clonotype has more than one count but fewer than ten. The gene calls are TRBV20-1 and TRBJ1-5; 7 nucleotides align to TRBD1. The CDR3 spans 13 residues. CDR1 DFQATT and CDR2 SNEGSKA come from the germline V gene (reference sequence). J was trimmed by 8 bases and V by 4 bases; bases with no gene match: 8. The CDR3 bases are TGCAGTGCTAACCGACAGGGTCCGGAGCCCCAGCATTTT. It encodes CSANRQGPEPQHF.

The V gene is TRBV15, the J gene TRBJ2-3; TRBD1 might be the D (6 bases). The V end was cut by 1 base, the J end by 2 bases, with 7 bases between. The V gene's germline CDR1 is LNHNV and CDR2 YYDKDF (reference sequence). The CDR3 is 14 amino acids. This chain's CDR3 is CATSRGGPTDTQYF. The CDR3 DNA is TGTGCCACCAGCAGAGGGGGGCCCACAGATACGCAGTATTTT. Full variable domain (outside the CDR3, taken from reference TRBV15 and TRBJ2-3): DAMVIQNPRYQVTQFGKPVTLSCSQTLNHNVMYWYQQKSSQAPKLLFHYYDKDFNNEADTPDNFQSRRPNTSFCFLDIRSPGLGDTAMYLCATSRGGPTDTQYFGPGTRLTVL.

This clonotype was picked up a small number of times. The chain has TRBV20-1 and TRBJ2-3, with 7 nucleotides matching TRBD2. The CDR3 is made up of 15 amino acids. The V gene's germline CDR1 is DFQATT and CDR2 SNEGSKA (reference sequence). V shed 6 bases, J shed 1 base, and the junction held 10 bases outside the gene matches. The CDR3 here is CSAANPREGTDTQYF. The CDR3 DNA sequence: TGCAGTGCCGCAAATCCCCGGGAGGGCACAGATACGCAGTATTTT.

V is TRBV27 and J is TRBJ2-7, with D unresolved. The CDR3 runs 13 residues. Trimming stripped 4 bases from V and 4 bases from J, with 11 bases between. Germline CDR1 reads MNHEY; CDR2 reads SMNVEV (reference sequence). This CDR3 is CASSSSRQYEQYF. The CDR3 DNA sequence: TGTGCCAGCAGTTCGTCCCGCCAGTACGAGCAGTACTTC.

This clonotype is labeled as medium-sized. The chain joins TRBV27 to TRBJ1-6, with 7 bases identical to TRBD1. The V gene end was trimmed by 4 bases and the J gene end by 4 bases; junction bases not matched to a gene: 4. The germline gives CDR1 MNHEY, CDR2 SMNVEV (reference sequence). The CDR3 extends over 15 amino acids. The CDR3 reads CASSSDRAYNSPLHF. CDR3 DNA: TGTGCCAGCAGTTCCGACAGGGCTTATAATTCACCCCTCCACTTT.

This clonotype was seen a few times. This chain links TRBV24-1 with TRBJ2-7; D remains ambiguous. Germline V lookup: CDR1 KGHDR, CDR2 SFDVKD. Trimming cost V 3 bases and J 6 bases, with 11 bases left between them. CDR3 length equals 13 residues. CDR3 DNA sequence: TGTGCCACCAGTGATAGGGTCGGTTTCGAGCAGTACTTC. Protein sequence: CATSDRVGFEQYF.

The chain couples TRBV6-6 to TRBJ2-3; 9 bases align to TRBD2. CDR3 length: 14 amino acids. V shed 6 bases, J shed 2 bases, and the junction held 3 bases outside the gene matches. The germline CDR1 and CDR2 sequences are MNHNY and SVGAGI (reference sequence). CDR3 loop: CASRRTSATDTQYF. In DNA, the CDR3 is TGTGCCAGCAGAAGGACTAGCGCCACAGATACGCAGTATTTT.

This chain links TRBV6-2 or TRBV6-3 with TRBJ2-5, with a tentative D call TRBD2 (6 bases). With 7 bases removed from V and 5 bases from J, the gap between germline ends came to 14 bases. This CDR3 contains 13 residues. Germline V gene sequence: CDR1 MNHEY, CDR2 SVGEGT. CDR3 amino acids: CASTPGGTETQYF. The CDR3 DNA follows: TGTGCCAGCACCCCAGGCGGGACGGAGACCCAGTACTTC.